These 29 T cell receptor beta chains originate from one sample sequenced in a study of T cell repertoires in cytomegalovirus infection (dated by TCRdb to between 2018 and 2021). Sequenced on an Illumina HiSeq 1500. The public reads were reanalyzed by TCRdb: fastp trimming at Q25, MiXCR alignment, in-frame beta chains only. One record per CDR3 amino acid sequence lists the most common genes and DNA. This sample gives roughly 640,000 distinct CDR3 sequences in total; 24% of them show up just once. Clones ranked in the top ten supply 7.5% to 9% of the sample. The sample comprised CD8+ T cells from PBMCs. Receptors were obtained from a human donor in good health (CMV status not recorded). Some clones in this sample may be carry-over from other donors' samples.

This clonotype was counted a few times. This chain joins TRBV25-1 and TRBJ1-1, with D possibly matching TRBD1 (5 bases). V was clipped by 7 bases and J by 2 bases, with 14 bases between them. Germline CDR1 and CDR2: MGHDK and SYGVNS. The CDR3 loop spans 14 amino acids. CDR3 in DNA: TGTGCCAGCACCTCTGGGGCGCGTAACACTGAAGCTTTCTTT. This encodes CASTSGARNTEAFF.

This clonotype was seen ten or more times. The chain combines TRBV19 with TRBJ2-5; a weak D match, TRBD2 (6 bases). This CDR3 has 14 residues. Germline CDR1 and CDR2: LNHDA and SQIVND (reference sequence). Trimming removed 6 bases at V and 4 bases at J, with 15 bases between. CDR3 coding DNA: TGTGCCAGTAGACCCGGAGGGACGCCAGAGACCCAGTACTTC. Amino acids: CASRPGGTPETQYF.

CDR3 region: CASTSQTGTSGGSPQETQYF. DNA of the CDR3: TGTGCCAGCACCTCGCAGACCGGGACTAGCGGGGGAAGTCCCCAAGAGACCCAGTACTTC. This rearrangement joins TRBV6-4 to TRBJ2-5, with 14 bases matching TRBD2. The J segment lost 1 base and the V segment lost 7 bases, leaving 17 bases of the junction unmatched. Germline V gene sequence: CDR1 MRHNA, CDR2 SNTAGT. The CDR3 loop spans 20 amino acids.

J is TRBJ2-6 and V is TRBV6-6; TRBD2 matches 8 bases. Germline trimming cut 6 bases from V and 0 bases from J; bases unmatched to any gene: 7. This CDR3 spans 17 amino acids. Germline values: CDR1 MNHNY, CDR2 SVGAGI (reference sequence). Written as DNA, the CDR3 is TGTGCCAGCAGCCACGTACTAGCGGTCTCTGGGGCCAACGTCCTGACTTTC. It encodes CASSHVLAVSGANVLTF.

This clonotype has just a few counts. This chain joins TRBV7-6 and TRBJ2-1, with TRBD2 identical over 9 bases. The ends lost 5 bases at V and 7 bases at J; junction bases unmatched: 9. The CDR3 extends over 15 amino acids. The germline gives CDR1 SGHVS, CDR2 FNYEAQ. CDR3 sequence reads: CASSLELAGSNEQFF. The CDR3 DNA reads TGTGCCAGCAGCCTCGAACTAGCGGGCTCTAATGAGCAGTTCTTC. Complete variable domain (other parts from reference TRBV7-6 and TRBJ2-1): GAGVSQSPRYKVTKRGQDVALRCDPISGHVSLYWYRQALGQGPEFLTYFNYEAQQDKSGLPNDRFSAERPEGSISTLTIQRTEQRDSAMYRCASSLELAGSNEQFFGPGTRLTVL.

The chain couples TRBV7-4 to TRBJ1-2; TRBD1 matches at 7 bases. Germline CDR1 is SGHVT and CDR2 is SQSDAQ. V trimming: 5 bases; J trimming: 4 bases; junction bases outside the gene matches: 10. CDR3 length: 15 amino acids. Here the CDR3 reads CASSPRDSPFYGYTF. CDR3 sequence (DNA): TGTGCCAGCAGCCCCAGGGACAGCCCCTTCTATGGCTACACCTTC.

The chain couples TRBV7-9 to TRBJ2-1, with 7 bases fitting TRBD1. Trimming at V came to 5 bases and at J to 0 bases, leaving 7 bases not matched to a gene. Germline CDR1 and CDR2: SEHNR and FQNEAQ (reference sequence). This CDR3 is built from 16 residues. The CDR3 is CASSKQGLSSYNEQFF. The CDR3 coding sequence is TGTGCCAGCAGCAAACAGGGGTTGAGCTCCTACAATGAGCAGTTCTTC.

The chain is built from TRBV12-5 and TRBJ1-5; D remains unclear. The V end was cut by 11 bases, the J end by 7 bases, with 15 bases between. The CDR3 length is 12 residues. CDR1 is LGHNT and CDR2 is FRNRAP in the germline V gene. CDR3: CARIGVSQPQHF. DNA of the CDR3: TGTGCTCGTATCGGGGTTAGCCAGCCCCAGCATTTT. Looking up the rest from reference TRBV12-5 and TRBJ1-5 gives the full variable domain: DARVTQTPRHKVTEMGQEVTMRCQPILGHNTVFWYRQTMMQGLELLAYFRNRAPLDDSGMPKDRFSAEMPDATLATLKIQPSEPRDSAVYFCARIGVSQPQHFGDGTRLSIL.

This clonotype was detected ten times or more. The chain couples TRBV7-8 to TRBJ2-5; the match to TRBD1 covers 8 bases. Per germline, CDR1 SGHVS and CDR2 FQNEAQ. V lost 5 bases, J lost 3 bases, and 8 bases stayed unmatched. CDR3 length: 15 residues. CDR3 residues: CASSNLQGGEETQYF. The CDR3 coding sequence is TGTGCCAGCAGCAACTTACAGGGGGGCGAAGAGACCCAGTACTTC. Full variable domain (rest looked up from reference TRBV7-8 and TRBJ2-5): GAGVSQSPRYKVAKRGQDVALRCDPISGHVSLFWYQQALGQGPEFLTYFQNEAQLDKSGLPSDRFFAERPEGSVSTLKIQRTQQEDSAVYLCASSNLQGGEETQYFGPGTRLLVL.

This clonotype was seen a few times. This chain joins TRBV6-5 and TRBJ2-7; D is tentatively TRBD1 or TRBD2 (5 bases each). V gave up 0 bases and J gave up 7 bases, with 22 bases separating them. This CDR3 is 17 amino acids long. CDR1 and CDR2 from the germline V gene are MNHEY and SVGAGI. CDR3 in amino acids: CASSYSTGTARRGEQYV. The CDR3 coding sequence is TGTGCCAGCAGTTACTCTACCGGGACGGCACGGCGTGGGGAGCAGTACGTC.

This chain links TRBV28 with TRBJ2-7, with D unresolved. The CDR3 is made up of 15 amino acids. V was pared by 2 bases and J by 5 bases, with 16 bases between. CDR1 MDHEN and CDR2 SYDVKM come from the germline V gene. CDR3 nucleotide sequence: TGTGCCAGCAGTTTACGGGCAGCCCGAGGTAACGAGCAGTACTTC. This codes for CASSLRAARGNEQYF.

This chain connects TRBV6-2 or TRBV6-3 to TRBJ2-1; the match to TRBD2 covers 12 bases. Trimming removed 2 bases from V and 0 bases from J; junction bases left unmatched: 14. This CDR3 has 21 residues. Germline V gene sequence: CDR1 MNHEY, CDR2 SVGEGT. The CDR3 bases are TGTGCCAGCAGTTACCCCCCCGGGCTAGCGGGGGGGGTGGGCTCCTACAATGAGCAGTTCTTC. Translation: CASSYPPGLAGGVGSYNEQFF.

The rearrangement uses TRBV28 and TRBJ2-6, with D possibly matching TRBD1 (5 bases). V was shortened by 1 base and J by 2 bases, with 9 bases between the two germline ends. Germline assignment: CDR1 MDHEN and CDR2 SYDVKM. This CDR3 spans 16 amino acids. This CDR3 is CASSLYRGPGANVLTF. The CDR3 DNA sequence: TGTGCCAGCAGTTTATATAGGGGTCCTGGGGCCAACGTCCTGACTTTC.

This clonotype has a count of ten or more. The V gene is TRBV7-6, the J gene TRBJ2-3; TRBD1 is a possible D gene (5 bases). The CDR3 is 14 residues long. Trimming cost V 5 bases and J 6 bases, with 15 bases left between them. The germline CDR1 and CDR2 sequences are SGHVS and FNYEAQ. Here the CDR3 DNA reads TGTGCCAGCAGCCCTCGGAAGGGGTCTGATACGCAGTATTTT. Encoded protein: CASSPRKGSDTQYF. The full variable domain, with the rest looked up from reference TRBV7-6 and TRBJ2-3, is GAGVSQSPRYKVTKRGQDVALRCDPISGHVSLYWYRQALGQGPEFLTYFNYEAQQDKSGLPNDRFSAERPEGSISTLTIQRTEQRDSAMYRCASSPRKGSDTQYFGPGTRLTVL.

This clonotype was detected ten times or more. This rearrangement joins TRBV6-1 to TRBJ2-1; D gene uncertain. The CDR3 runs 16 residues. V gave up 5 bases and J gave up 1 base, with 15 bases separating them. CDR1 MNHNS and CDR2 SASEGT come from the germline V gene. The CDR3 DNA sequence: TGTGCCAGCAGTCCCTTGAACTCTGAGTCCTACAATGAGCAGTTCTTC. Amino acid sequence: CASSPLNSESYNEQFF.

The rearrangement uses TRBV7-9 and TRBJ2-1, with a tentative D call TRBD2 (6 bases). Trimming took off 2 bases at V and 10 bases at J, with 21 bases between the two ends. The CDR3 loop spans 16 amino acids. The germline gives CDR1 SEHNR, CDR2 FQNEAQ (reference sequence). The CDR3 loop reads CASSLIGAGGDAEQFF. The CDR3 DNA is TGTGCCAGCAGCTTAATAGGGGCCGGCGGGGACGCAGAGCAGTTCTTC.

This clonotype was counted a single time. The chain carries TRBV29-1 and TRBJ2-1, with D tentatively TRBD1 (7 bases). V lost 6 bases and J 4 bases, leaving 16 bases between the germline ends. From germline, CDR1 is SQVTM and CDR2 ANQGSEA. The CDR3 contains 14 residues. The CDR3 loop reads CSVGGDSGYNEQFF. CDR3 nucleotide sequence: TGCAGCGTAGGAGGGGACAGTGGGTACAATGAGCAGTTCTTC.

This clonotype was seen only a few times. V is TRBV4-2 and J is TRBJ2-5, with a possible D match to TRBD1 (6 bases). The CDR3 contains 15 residues. V dropped 3 bases and J dropped 4 bases, with 15 bases sitting between them. Germline V gives CDR1 LGHNA, CDR2 YNFKEQ. CDR3 DNA: TGTGCCAGCAGCCAGGGGGCAGGGGTTACAGAGACCCAGTACTTC. It codes for CASSQGAGVTETQYF.

This clonotype came up a few times. The rearrangement uses TRBV14 and TRBJ2-2; maybe TRBD1 (6 bases). The CDR3 consists of 18 residues. The V end lost 0 bases, the J end lost 2 bases, and 16 bases lay between the germline ends. Germline values: CDR1 SGHDN, CDR2 FVKESK. The CDR3 nucleotides read TGTGCCAGCAGCCAAGATCATGAGAGGGGGTTAAACACCGGGGAGCTGTTTTTT. It is translated as CASSQDHERGLNTGELFF.

This clonotype showed up just a few times. This rearrangement joins TRBV7-9 to TRBJ1-1; no reliable D call. Trimming took off 5 bases at V and 7 bases at J, with 2 bases between the two ends. The CDR3 consists of 9 residues. From germline, CDR1 is SEHNR and CDR2 FQNEAQ (reference sequence). The CDR3 reads CASSHEAFF. In DNA form, the CDR3 reads TGTGCCAGCAGCCATGAAGCTTTCTTT.

This clonotype has only a few counts. This chain joins TRBV5-4 and TRBJ1-1; D is possibly TRBD1 (6 bases). The CDR3 consists of 15 residues. V was shortened by 1 base and J by 5 bases, with 15 bases between the two germline ends. Looked up from germline, CDR1 is SGHNT and CDR2 is YYREEE (reference sequence). CDR3 protein: CASSLRGEASTEAFF. In nucleotides, the CDR3 is TGTGCCAGCAGCTTGAGGGGGGAAGCAAGTACTGAAGCTTTCTTT. The entire variable domain, with the rest obtained from reference TRBV5-4 and TRBJ1-1, is as follows: ETGVTQSPTHLIKTRGQQVTLRCSSQSGHNTVSWYQQALGQGPQFIFQYYREEENGRGNFPPRFSGLQFPNYSSELNVNALELDDSALYLCASSLRGEASTEAFFGQGTRLTVV.

V is TRBV7-8 and J is TRBJ2-2; TRBD2 is a possible D gene (5 bases). The CDR3 loop spans 18 amino acids. V was trimmed by 1 base and J by 0 bases, leaving 15 bases between them. CDR1 is SGHVS and CDR2 is FQNEAQ in the germline V gene. CDR3 sequence: CASSLVTRRYSNTGELFF. The CDR3 DNA follows: TGTGCCAGCAGCTTAGTTACTAGGAGATATTCGAACACCGGGGAGCTGTTTTTT.

This clonotype has a count of ten or more. The chain couples TRBV7-2 to TRBJ1-6; TRBD1 aligns across 10 bases. The J segment lost 9 bases and the V segment lost 4 bases, leaving 6 bases of the junction unmatched. Germline-derived CDR1 and CDR2 are SGHTA and FQGNSA. The CDR3 length is 15 residues. CDR3 region: CASSSTGGLGSPLHF. CDR3 DNA sequence: TGTGCCAGCAGCTCGACAGGGGGCTTAGGTTCACCCCTCCACTTT.

The chain recombines TRBV5-5 with TRBJ1-5; 9 nucleotides agree with TRBD1. Unmatched junction bases numbered 9, after V lost 0 bases and J lost 5 bases. The CDR3 sequence is 17 residues long. Germline V gene lookup returns CDR1 SGHKS and CDR2 YYEKEE (reference sequence). CDR3 DNA: TGTGCCAGCAGCTTGGCTTGGACAGGGGAGTTGGATCAGCCCCAGCATTTT. Amino acid sequence: CASSLAWTGELDQPQHF.

A word on this clonotype: With a much larger clone just one base away, this may be a read error. The chain couples TRBV12-3 or TRBV12-4 to TRBJ1-1; D is unresolved. CDR3 size: 13 residues. This CDR3 reads CPSSLGQYTEAFF. The CDR3, as DNA: TGTCCCAGCAGTTTAGGGCAGTACACTGAAGCTTTCTTT.

The chain recombines TRBV10-1 with TRBJ2-3, with 8 bases aligning to TRBD2. Germline V lookup: CDR1 WNHNN, CDR2 SYGVQD (reference sequence). After removal of 8 bases from V and 2 bases from J, the junction contained 6 bases not matched to a gene. The CDR3 is made up of 14 amino acids. CDR3 DNA sequence: TGCGCCAGCGGCGCGGGGGGTCTCACAGATACGCAGTATTTT. It codes for CASGAGGLTDTQYF.

The V gene is TRBV7-6, the J gene TRBJ2-3, with 8 bases fitting TRBD2. Germline loops: CDR1 SGHVS, CDR2 FNYEAQ. The CDR3 length is 15 residues. Trimming took 6 bases from V and 6 from J; bases not matched to a gene: 11. CDR3 sequence reads: CASRPPGTRGDTQYF. In DNA form, the CDR3 reads TGTGCCAGCAGACCCCCCGGGACTAGGGGGGATACGCAGTATTTT.

The chain links TRBV6-5 to TRBJ2-3; no firm D call. Germline values: CDR1 MNHEY, CDR2 SVGAGI. The CDR3 covers 9 residues. Trimming removed 6 bases from V and 14 bases from J, with 9 bases in between. Here the CDR3 DNA reads TGTGCCAGCAGGAAGGCACGGTATTTT. This translates into CASRKARYF.

This clonotype was detected ten times or more. The chain is built from TRBV7-9 and TRBJ2-7, with TRBD2 as a possible D gene (6 bases). V shed 4 bases and J shed 2 bases, with 9 bases lying between them. The germline V gene has CDR1 SEHNR and CDR2 FQNEAQ (reference sequence). This CDR3 has 13 residues. CDR3 DNA sequence: TGTGCCAGCAGCTCCGGGAGACCCTACGAGCAGTACGTC. Protein product: CASSSGRPYEQYV.